This TCR beta chain comes out of a study of OX40 agonist ivuxolimab in advanced cancers. People who had autoimmune disease history or systemic immunosuppression were excluded. Germline values: CDR1 SGHAT, CDR2 FQNNGV. This CDR3 comprises 13 residues. Trimming cost V 7 bases and J 1 base, with 10 bases left between them. Using immunoSEQ multiplex PCR, the repertoire was profiled, and TCRdb retains in-frame clones only, with some absent. The table has about 77,000 clones, roughly 88% seen once; the top ten hold around 1.9%. This sequence was found in an adult with an advanced solid tumor such as melanoma, head and neck, liver or kidney cancer. This rearrangement joins TRBV11-2 to TRBJ2-5; no clear D gene. Sample: CD4+ or CD8+ T cells sorted from blood, taken in a trial of the OX40 agonist ivuxolimab. The CDR3: CASTQGPQETQYF. The CDR3 nucleotides are TGTGCCAGCACCCAAGGGCCCCAAGAGACCCAGTACTTC.